This T cell receptor beta chain was identified in a study of cytomegalovirus exposure and HLA in healthy donors. General study results and limits: Later work found most CMV-associated TCR beta chains apparently HLA-restricted.

Donors were nominally healthy when sampled, though unrecorded immune exposures were likely. 13 Jbeta primers and 60 Vbeta primers were used for the PCR. Sequenced by immunoSEQ multiplex PCR; TCRdb stores in-frame clones only, minus some. This sample carries about 120,000 clones, under 85% of them seen once, and the ten largest clones take approximately 5.5%. A note on this clone: Its antigen is undetermined. One end of the junction varies from germline; a read error may be responsible.

The CDR3 runs to 18 residues. Per the germline V gene, CDR1 is SEHNR and CDR2 is FQNEAQ (reference sequence). The chain couples TRBV7-9 to TRBJ2-4, with 7 bases aligning to TRBD2. The source is a man aged 18-30 years in good health and CMV-seropositive. The source material was PBMCs. The CDR3 nucleotides are TGTGCCAGCAGCGATGACAACCGGGAGGTTTTCGCCAAAAACAGTCAGTACTTC. Its protein is CASSDDNREVFAKNSQYF. Full variable domain (remainder filled in from reference TRBV7-9 and TRBJ2-4): DTGVSQNPRHKITKRGQNVTFRCDPISEHNRLYWYRQTLGQGPEFLTYFQNEAQLEKSRLLSDRFSAERPKGSFSTLEIQRTEQGDSAMYLCASSDDNREVFAKNSQYFGAGTRLSVL.